The clone carrying this TCR beta chain has at least ten counts. These data are taken from a study of T cells in Graves' hyperthyroidism and ophthalmopathy. The TCR beta CDR3 regions underwent amplification using RNA transcripts as the source. The TCR CDR3 was amplified in a first-round RT-PCR using the HTBI primer set. TCRdb reprocessed the multiplex PCR reads with MiXCR, giving one entry per CDR3 protein. The profile shows about 640,000 distinct CDR3 sequences, around 21% of them singletons. Germline V lookup: CDR1 MNHEY, CDR2 SMNVEV (reference sequence). Trimming removed 6 bases at V and 1 base at J, with 13 bases between. The CDR3 has 15 residues.

The TCR comes from a man aged 30 to 39 with Graves' ophthalmopathy. Sequencing input: blood. This rearrangement joins TRBV27 to TRBJ1-5; D not certain. As DNA, the CDR3 is TGTGCCAGCAGCCCAATGGTGGGGAGCAATCAGCCCCAGCATTTT. As protein: CASSPMVGSNQPQHF.